This T cell receptor beta chain was identified during a study of Graves' ophthalmopathy and Graves' hyperthyroidism (dated by TCRdb to the late 2010s). Broadly, across the study: Peripheral blood was collected at initial diagnosis, prior to any treatment. TCR beta repertoire signatures were used to distinguish Graves' ophthalmopathy from Graves' hyperthyroidism and to predict progression to ophthalmopathy. In total, 135 blood samples were TCR-sequenced: some 40 ophthalmopathy, roughly 80 hyperthyroidism and some 17 hyperthyroidism-to-ophthalmopathy patients. To explore V-J signatures distinguishing ophthalmopathy from hyperthyroidism, a discovery set of approximately 100 patients (about 43 ophthalmopathy, over 55 stable hyperthyroidism) was enrolled. The independent validation cohort included 20 or so hyperthyroidism patients plus 17 patients who later progressed from hyperthyroidism to ophthalmopathy. In over 5 hyperthyroidism patients, the T-cell repertoire of thyroid tissue was compared with the T-cell repertoire of blood. Following sample collection, hyperthyroidism patients were given methimazole at a starting dose of 30 mg daily, and ophthalmopathy patients were given high-dose intravenous methylprednisolone.

The study at large found these results: In cross-validation, the 13-signature model distinguished ophthalmopathy from stable hyperthyroidism with 85% to 90% sensitivity and 81.08% specificity, and in the test set the corresponding values were roughly 80% and 75%. Sample size was not predetermined statistically, and investigators were not blinded to group allocation. Among expanded thyroid clonotypes with frequency above 0.001, most also showed up in blood, which suggests that blood repertoires may reflect the thyroid immune response. In validation, the model predicted ophthalmopathy progression with roughly 68% sensitivity and roughly 72% specificity; some twelve predicted patients were CT-confirmed with GO in a median of 6.5 months.

This clonotype was detected ten times or more. Its specific antigen is unknown. Base qualities are not provided; no much larger clone lies one nucleotide away. CDR1 is given as SQVTM and CDR2 as ANQGSEA, both from the germline V gene. V has 4 bases trimmed and J has 3 bases trimmed; junction bases matching no gene number 4. The CDR3 sequence holds 13 residues, the cysteine and phenylalanine included. CDR3 DNA is the only sequence kept; it has 39 bases, read in frame from the first base. For repertoire sequencing, TCR beta CDR3 regions were amplified from RNA transcripts. The first round was an RT-PCR using HTBI primers with the Qiagen OneStep RT-PCR kit, and this first round was followed by a second-round multiplex PCR, then size selection and purification. Sequencing of the libraries was carried out on an Illumina HiSeq2000 in paired-end mode with 100 bp reads. In the original analysis: SOAPnuke was used for read processing, and reads with adapters, uncalled bases, a mean Phred below 15, or no exact constant-primer or identifier match were discarded. COPE v1.2.5 was used to merge the high-quality paired reads. Each unique nucleotide sequence was treated as a clonotype, and MiTCR v1.1 was used to align the clonotypes to the IMGT TRB V, D and J references. Analysis was restricted to V-J combinations with a frequency above 0.0001, which covered approximately 99% of repertoires. For each V-J combination, a TCR clonal expansion and chaos score was defined as F50 clonal expansion divided by the chaos observed in the TCRdist matrix. Welch's t-statistics and random forest were used to reduce features to approximately 13 V-J combinations, which were fed into a naive Bayes classifier. The similarity between thyroid and blood repertoires was quantified using the Morisita-Horn index. TCRdb trimmed public reads at Q25 via fastp, called clones via MiXCR and kept in-frame beta chains. Rows are combined by CDR3 protein, so each entry shows the most common genes and DNA. For this entry, the V and J calls and clone size follow TCRdb and not the study's own pipeline. Counted in this sample were 200,000 to 300,000 distinct CDR3 sequences; 45% of them appeared once. Of the sample, approximately 51% is held by the ten largest clones.

Ophthalmopathy patients had moderately to severely active disease, Clinical Activity Score of at least 3, NOSPECS grade of at least 4, and disease duration under 3 months. Patients with other autoimmune diseases, uncontrolled infections, pregnancy or lactation were excluded. Clinical symptoms, serum thyroxine, TRAb, thyroid ultrasound and orbital computed tomography were used for diagnosis. Using Ficoll-Paque density gradient centrifugation, PBMCs were isolated from about 9.4 ml of fresh peripheral blood. Total RNA was extracted using Trizol reagent, and RNA quality was checked on an Agilent 2100 Bioanalyzer.

Sequencing was done on a sample of peripheral blood. The sequence links TRBV29-1 to TRBJ2-7; 9 bases in the junction line up with TRBD1. This TCR derives from an adult man with Graves' ophthalmopathy. The nucleotide sequence reads TGCAGCGTTGGTGGGACAGGGAACTACGAGCAGTACTTC. This translates into CSVGGTGNYEQYF.